One and the same sample provided the 23 T cell receptor beta chains below, sequenced in a study of T cells after yellow fever vaccination. TCRdb reprocessed the 5' RACE reads via MiXCR and lists one record per CDR3 protein. The profile shows hundreds of thousands of distinct CDR3 sequences, less than 15% of them singletons. The sample was PBMCs, taken on the day of the yellow fever booster vaccination. Source of these receptors: a man between 25 and 39 years old who received the YFV17D yellow fever vaccine.

V gene TRBV12-3 or TRBV12-4 combines with J gene TRBJ1-1; D ambiguous. Trimming shortened V by 7 bases and J by 6 bases, and 9 bases separated the two germline ends. The CDR3 covers 11 residues. The CDR3 DNA sequence: TGTGCCAGCACACAGAGCGCTGAAGCTTTCTTT. The encoded protein is CASTQSAEAFF.

The chain employs TRBV7-9 and TRBJ1-1; D is unclear. The CDR3 is made up of 14 amino acids. CDR1 and CDR2 from the germline V gene are SEHNR and FQNEAQ (reference sequence). V lost 6 bases and J lost 0, with 11 bases in between. The CDR3 DNA reads as TGTGCCAGCAGACCGAGCAGATTGAACACTGAAGCTTTCTTT. Its protein product is CASRPSRLNTEAFF.

This clonotype was counted a few times. The CDR3 sequence: CAISHGLAGEEQFF. Here the CDR3 DNA reads TGTGCCATCAGTCATGGACTAGCGGGAGAAGAGCAGTTCTTC. The J gene is TRBJ2-1, the V gene TRBV10-3; 13 bases agree with TRBD2. In germline, CDR1 is ENHRY, CDR2 SYGVKD. With 5 bases clipped from V and 10 bases from J, the junction kept 5 bases outside the gene matches. This CDR3 is built from 14 residues.

The chain combines TRBV7-8 with TRBJ1-2; D is undetermined. Between the trimmed V and J ends, which lost 5 bases and 2 bases, there was a span of 9 bases. Germline V gene data show CDR1 as SGHVS and CDR2 as FQNEAQ. CDR3 length: 13 residues. The CDR3 reads CASSRGENYGYTF. In DNA form, the CDR3 reads TGTGCCAGCAGCCGCGGAGAGAACTATGGCTACACCTTC.

The genes are TRBV20-1 and TRBJ2-3; D uncertain. With 6 bases removed from V and 6 bases from J, the gap between germline ends came to 13 bases. CDR1 DFQATT and CDR2 SNEGSKA come from the germline V gene (reference sequence). The CDR3 is 12 amino acids. CDR3 protein: CSAPGLTDTQYF. The CDR3, as DNA: TGCAGTGCGCCAGGCCTGACGGATACGCAGTATTTT.

V gene TRBV15 combines with J gene TRBJ2-7; the D gene is possibly TRBD2 (6 bases). V lost 0 bases to trimming and J lost 3 bases, with 6 bases between them. The CDR3 contains 13 residues. The germline CDR1 and CDR2 sequences are LNHNV and YYDKDF (reference sequence). CDR3 sequence (DNA): TGTGCCACCAGCAGAGAGACTAGCTACGAGCAGTACTTC. Residues: CATSRETSYEQYF.

This clonotype was observed a few times. V gene TRBV20-1 combines with J gene TRBJ1-3; D uncertain. The CDR3 consists of 15 residues. V was trimmed by 0 bases and J by 0 bases, leaving 9 bases between them. Germline CDR1 reads DFQATT; CDR2 reads SNEGSKA (reference sequence). The CDR3 DNA reads as TGCAGTGCTAGAGATTCACTGGTCTCTGGAAACACCATATATTTT. As protein: CSARDSLVSGNTIYF.

The chain recombines TRBV6-5 with TRBJ2-7; 9 bases are a match to TRBD1. Germline V gene lookup returns CDR1 MNHEY and CDR2 SVGAGI. The CDR3 is 14 amino acids. V lost 4 bases, J lost 2 bases, and 3 bases stayed unmatched. CDR3 sequence (DNA): TGTGCCAGCAGTTGGGACAGGGATACCTACGAGCAGTACTTC. Its translation: CASSWDRDTYEQYF.

The chain uses TRBV20-1 and TRBJ1-6; D is unclear. This CDR3 contains 16 residues. Germline assignment: CDR1 DFQATT and CDR2 SNEGSKA (reference sequence). The germline V and J ends were trimmed by 2 bases and 0 bases, with 11 bases remaining between them. CDR3 sequence reads: CSARWRDSSYNSPLHF. CDR3 coding DNA: TGCAGTGCTAGATGGCGGGATAGCTCCTATAATTCACCCCTCCACTTT.

This clonotype turned up a few times. The gene calls are TRBV23-1 and TRBJ2-7; tentatively, D is TRBD1 or TRBD2 (6 bases each). TRBV23-1 qualifies as an ORF whose function is uncertain. CDR3 length equals 19 residues. The ends were cut back, 8 bases at V and 3 bases at J, with 32 bases in the middle. CDR3 sequence (DNA): TGCGCCAGCGGTTCCCGCGCCCTTTACAGGCCGGGGGCCTTCTACGAGCAGTACTTC. It encodes CASGSRALYRPGAFYEQYF.

This clonotype was picked up many times. This chain uses TRBV5-1 with TRBJ2-1, with TRBD2 matching over 10 bases. CDR3 length: 17 amino acids. Trimming took 0 bases from V and 0 from J; bases not matched to a gene: 3. The germline V gene has CDR1 SGHRS and CDR2 YFSETQ. CDR3 loop: CASSLDLAGASYNEQFF. Here the CDR3 DNA reads TGCGCCAGCAGCTTGGACCTAGCGGGAGCCTCCTACAATGAGCAGTTCTTC.

This chain links TRBV6-1 with TRBJ2-7, with a possible D match to TRBD1 (6 bases). Germline V gene sequence: CDR1 MNHNS, CDR2 SASEGT. Trimming removed 6 bases at V and 0 bases at J, with 15 bases between. The CDR3 loop spans 15 amino acids. CDR3 protein: CASSRYRQVSYEQYF. The DNA of the CDR3 is TGTGCCAGCAGCCGATATAGACAGGTCTCCTACGAGCAGTACTTC.

The V gene is TRBV7-9, the J gene TRBJ2-1; TRBD2 might be the D (5 bases). Germline CDR1 reads SEHNR; CDR2 reads FQNEAQ (reference sequence). With 0 bases removed from V and 9 bases from J, the gap between germline ends came to 6 bases. The length of the CDR3 is 12 residues. The CDR3 nucleotides read TGTGCCAGCAGCTTAGCTAGCGTTGAGCAGTTCTTC. Translating it yields CASSLASVEQFF.

The gene calls are TRBV28 and TRBJ2-2; D gene uncertain. Germline CDR1 MDHEN, CDR2 SYDVKM. V lost 8 bases and J lost 4, with 8 bases in between. The CDR3 runs to 12 residues. The CDR3 spells CASEAITGELFF. As DNA, the CDR3 is TGTGCCAGCGAGGCGATCACCGGGGAGCTGTTTTTT.

This clonotype turned up a few times. The CDR3 DNA sequence: TGTGCCAGCAGCTTAACCTTGACAGGGGGCTATGGCTACACCTTC. This codes for CASSLTLTGGYGYTF. V and J are TRBV7-2 and TRBJ1-2, with 9 bases that match TRBD1. Germline CDR1 is SGHTA and CDR2 is FQGNSA. The CDR3 is 15 amino acids. J gave up 4 bases and V 2 bases, and 5 bases lay outside the gene matches.

The rearrangement uses TRBV12-3 or TRBV12-4 and TRBJ2-2, with 7 bases lining up with TRBD1. Trimming took 5 bases from V and 0 from J; bases not matched to a gene: 6. The CDR3 loop spans 16 amino acids. The CDR3 DNA is TGTGCCAGCAGTAAAACAGGGGCCCCGAACACCGGGGAGCTGTTTTTT. It codes for CASSKTGAPNTGELFF.

V is TRBV5-4 and J is TRBJ2-5; 8 bases are shared with TRBD2. The junction had 5 bases not matched to a gene; V was cut back by 3 bases and J by 1 base. Germline lookup yields CDR1 SGHNT and CDR2 YYREEE (reference sequence). There are 15 residues in the CDR3. CDR3 residues: CASSSLAGIQETQYF. CDR3 in DNA: TGTGCCAGCAGCTCTCTAGCGGGTATCCAAGAGACCCAGTACTTC.

The chain carries TRBV6-2 or TRBV6-3 and TRBJ2-7; 7 positions match TRBD2. This CDR3 spans 15 amino acids. Germline CDR1 MNHEY, CDR2 SVGEGT. Germline trimming cut 8 bases from V and 0 bases from J; bases unmatched to any gene: 10. The CDR3 reads CASGSPRTSSYEQYF. CDR3 DNA: TGTGCCAGCGGATCCCCCCGGACTAGCTCCTACGAGCAGTACTTC.

V and J are TRBV20-1 and TRBJ2-5; no clear D. From germline, CDR1 is DFQATT and CDR2 SNEGSKA (reference sequence). This CDR3 spans 14 amino acids. V shed 0 bases and J shed 6 bases, with 14 bases lying between them. The CDR3 DNA follows: TGCAGTGCTAGAGATCGACCACCCGTGAAGACCCAGTACTTC. Its translation is CSARDRPPVKTQYF.

This chain joins TRBV20-1 and TRBJ2-1; TRBD1 agrees at 7 bases. The V gene end was trimmed by 6 bases and the J gene end by 6 bases; junction bases not matched to a gene: 14. There are 15 residues in the CDR3. From germline, CDR1 is DFQATT and CDR2 SNEGSKA (reference sequence). The CDR3 spells CSAQKLGQQTNEQFF. CDR3 coding DNA: TGCAGTGCCCAAAAGCTGGGACAGCAAACCAATGAGCAGTTCTTC.

The chain links TRBV19 to TRBJ1-2, with no clear D. Trimming cost V 7 bases and J 5 bases, with 11 bases left between them. CDR3 length: 12 residues. Germline values: CDR1 LNHDA, CDR2 SQIVND (reference sequence). The CDR3 bases are TGTGCCAGTACTCGAACCGGATATGGCTACACCTTC. This codes for CASTRTGYGYTF. Variable domain in full (rest from reference TRBV19 and TRBJ1-2): DGGITQSPKYLFRKEGQNVTLSCEQNLNHDAMYWYRQDPGQGLRLIYYSQIVNDFQKGDIAEGYSVSREKKESFPLTVTSAQKNPTAFYLCASTRTGYGYTFGSGTRLTVV.

The chain uses TRBV6-2 or TRBV6-3 and TRBJ2-1; a weak D match, TRBD2 (7 bases). This CDR3 is 19 amino acids long. Germline lookup yields CDR1 MNHEY and CDR2 SVGEGT. The germline V and J ends were trimmed by 4 bases and 0 bases, with 22 bases remaining between them. DNA of the CDR3: TGTGCCAGCAGTTCCGTCCTCGGGGGGCAGCCGAGCTCCTACAATGAGCAGTTCTTC. Translating gives CASSSVLGGQPSSYNEQFF.

This clonotype turned up a few times. This sequence joins TRBV10-3 and TRBJ2-7, with TRBD2 matching 7 bases. V lost 8 bases to trimming and J lost 6 bases; unmatched junction nucleotides: 4. Germline V gene lookup returns CDR1 ENHRY and CDR2 SYGVKD. The CDR3 loop spans 11 amino acids. CDR3 sequence (DNA): TGTGCCATCGGGGAGGGAGGCGAGCAGTACTTC. This codes for CAIGEGGEQYF.